Sequencing of this T cell receptor beta chain was carried out in a study of graft-versus-host responses after intestinal transplantation. Turning to the study itself: Following induction with anti-thymocyte globulin, all recipients were given tacrolimus and steroids for two to three years.

General observations from the study: Allografts of patients with graft-donor T cell macrochimerism showed high graft-versus-host to host-versus-graft clone ratios. GvH clones surfaced in recipient marrow, some emerging earlier in ileum or blood.

The protocol was immunoSEQ multiplex PCR, while the TCRdb copy is restricted to in-frame clones and leaves out a portion. The sample lists over 80,000 clones, about nine tenths occurring once. The V and J ends lost 0 bases and 7 bases, in that order; junction bases with no gene match: 4. In germline, CDR1 is MGHRA, CDR2 YSYEKL. CDR3 length: 15 amino acids. Turning to this clone: Its antigen is as yet unknown.

The sequencing used unstimulated CD4+ T cells sorted from spleen or lymph node cells, collected before transplant. The receptor was isolated from a human donor who was the organ donor for an intestinal transplant. This rearrangement joins TRBV4-1 to TRBJ2-3; TRBD2 matches 10 bases. CDR3 nucleotides: TGCGCCAGCAGCCAAGAACTAGCGGGGCGAAATACGCAGTATTTT. This gives the protein CASSQELAGRNTQYF.